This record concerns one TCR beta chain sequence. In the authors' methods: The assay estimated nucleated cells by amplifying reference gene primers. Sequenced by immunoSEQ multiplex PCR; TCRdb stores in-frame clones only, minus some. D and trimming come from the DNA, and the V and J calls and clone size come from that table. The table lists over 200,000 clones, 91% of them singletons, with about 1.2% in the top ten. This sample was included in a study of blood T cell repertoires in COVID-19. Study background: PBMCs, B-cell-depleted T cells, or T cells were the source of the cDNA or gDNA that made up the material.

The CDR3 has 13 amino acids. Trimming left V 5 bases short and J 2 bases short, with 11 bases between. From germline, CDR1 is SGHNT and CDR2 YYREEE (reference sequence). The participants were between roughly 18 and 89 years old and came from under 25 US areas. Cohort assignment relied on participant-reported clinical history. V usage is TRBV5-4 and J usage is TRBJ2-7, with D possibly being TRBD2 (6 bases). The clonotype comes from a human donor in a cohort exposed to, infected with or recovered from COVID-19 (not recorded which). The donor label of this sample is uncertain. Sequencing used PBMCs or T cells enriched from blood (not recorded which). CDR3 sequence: CASRGDLTYEQYF. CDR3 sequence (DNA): TGTGCCAGCAGGGGGGACTTAACCTACGAGCAGTACTTC.